What follows is one TCR beta chain and its context. TCRdb passed the 5' RACE reads through MiXCR, listing each CDR3 protein once. The sample has around 250,000 distinct CDR3 sequences, 5.5% to 7% seen once. The sample comes from a study of identical twins. The CDR3 is made up of 15 amino acids. The germline CDR1 and CDR2 sequences are DFQATT and SNEGSKA (reference sequence). Trimming took 0 bases from V and 2 from J, leaving 13 bases between them. In addition, the sample was reused for a study of yellow fever vaccine responses in identical twins.

This receptor was taken from a young woman in good health. Sequenced: memory (CD45RO+) T cells sorted from blood. The chain uses TRBV20-1 and TRBJ2-5; perhaps TRBD2 as D (6 bases). DNA of the CDR3: TGCAGTGCTAGAGATGGGGCGGGGTTACAAGAGACCCAGTACTTC. Its protein product is CSARDGAGLQETQYF.